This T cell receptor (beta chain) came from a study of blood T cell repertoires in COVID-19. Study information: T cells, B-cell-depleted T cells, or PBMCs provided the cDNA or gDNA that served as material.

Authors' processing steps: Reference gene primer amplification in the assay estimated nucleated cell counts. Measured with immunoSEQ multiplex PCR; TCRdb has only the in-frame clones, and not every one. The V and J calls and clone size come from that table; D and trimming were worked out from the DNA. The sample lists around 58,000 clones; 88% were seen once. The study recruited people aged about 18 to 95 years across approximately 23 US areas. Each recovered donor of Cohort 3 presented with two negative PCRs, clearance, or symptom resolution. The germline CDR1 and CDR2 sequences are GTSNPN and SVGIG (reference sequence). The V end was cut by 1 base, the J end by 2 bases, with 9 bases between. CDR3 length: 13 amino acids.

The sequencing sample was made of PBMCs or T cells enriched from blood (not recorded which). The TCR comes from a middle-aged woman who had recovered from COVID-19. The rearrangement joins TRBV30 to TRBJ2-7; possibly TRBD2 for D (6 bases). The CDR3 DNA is TGTGCCTGGAGTGGCGGGGCCACCTACGAGCAGTACTTC. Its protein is CAWSGGATYEQYF.